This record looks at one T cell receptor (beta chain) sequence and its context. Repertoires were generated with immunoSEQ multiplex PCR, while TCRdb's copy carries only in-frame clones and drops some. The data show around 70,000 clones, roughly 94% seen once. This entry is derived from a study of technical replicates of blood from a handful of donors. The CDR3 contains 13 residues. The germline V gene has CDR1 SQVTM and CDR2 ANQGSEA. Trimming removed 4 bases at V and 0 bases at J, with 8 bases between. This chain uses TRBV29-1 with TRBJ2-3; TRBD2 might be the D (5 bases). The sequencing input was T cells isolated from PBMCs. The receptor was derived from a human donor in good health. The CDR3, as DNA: TGCAGCGTTGTCGGCGGGAGCACAGATACGCAGTATTTT. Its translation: CSVVGGSTDTQYF.